The sequence of this T cell receptor beta chain was determined in a study of cytomegalovirus exposure and HLA in healthy donors. Some clones are missing from TCRdb's copy, which holds only in-frame ones; the method was immunoSEQ multiplex PCR. This sample has about 72,000 clones; 94% occur once, and the top ten carry under 2%. On this clone: The antigen is not known.

Per germline, CDR1 SGHNT and CDR2 YENEEA. This CDR3 has 15 residues. Deletions cut 4 bases from V and 2 bases from J, with 15 bases between. General study findings and limits: In vitro data verified a few CMV-associated chains as specific for CMV antigens.

The chain uses TRBV11-3 and TRBJ2-7; perhaps TRBD2 as D (5 bases). What was sequenced was PBMCs. This clonotype was obtained from a woman aged 18-35 years in good health and CMV-seropositive. Here the CDR3 DNA reads TGTGCCAGCAGCTCTCCCCGGGATCCTCCCTACGAGCAGTACTTC. Translated: CASSSPRDPPYEQYF.